The entry that follows covers one T cell receptor (beta chain) sequence. What it binds is not known. This specimen comes from a study of T cell responses to AZD1222 COVID-19 vaccine. Findings and limits, study-wide: Breadth and depth of Spike-specific TCRs rose after two AZD1222 doses.

Germline CDR1 SGHKS, CDR2 YYEKEE (reference sequence). Trimming shortened V by 3 bases and J by 5 bases, and 11 bases separated the two germline ends. The CDR3 totals 13 residues. Generated by immunoSEQ multiplex PCR, the TCRdb table keeps only in-frame clones and is missing some. The repertoire holds around 110,000 clones, with approximately 83% as singletons. Sequencing used peripheral blood, obtained on day 0 of MenACWY control vaccination. The receptor was isolated from an adult in good health. This chain connects TRBV5-5 to TRBJ1-2, with a tentative D call TRBD1 (5 bases). CDR3 bases: TGTGCCAGCAGCTCCGGGGGGTCTTATGGCTACACCTTC. Its protein product is CASSSGGSYGYTF. The full variable domain, its missing parts supplied by reference TRBV5-5 and TRBJ1-2, is DAGVTQSPTHLIKTRGQQVTLRCSPISGHKSVSWYQQVLGQGPQFIFQYYEKEERGRGNFPDRFSARQFPNYSSELNVNALLLGDSALYLCASSSGGSYGYTFGSGTRLTVV.